This T cell receptor beta chain is from a study of identical twins. Notes on this clonotype: What it recognizes is unknown.

Template switching added a universal primer site, and cDNA bore unique molecular identifiers. TCRdb re-derived calls from the 5' RACE reads in MiXCR, one entry per CDR3 protein. The sample includes approximately 490,000 distinct CDR3 sequences, approximately 20% of them seen just once. Broader study findings: Abundant beta clonotypes from cord blood had fewer insertions, unlike memory repertoires, which showed none. Zero-insertion analyses could be partly confounded by invariant MAIT and iNKT cells.

This same sample was also part of a study on yellow fever vaccine responses in identical twins. This second study notes: Twins showed a vaccine T cell response that reportedly seemed partly convergent, partly personalized.

The sample taken for sequencing was CD4+ T cells sorted from blood. The TCR originated in a woman younger than 30 in good health.

The CDR3 loop is CATRPTGSNEQYF. The CDR3 nucleotides are TGTGCCACCAGACCCACAGGGTCCAACGAGCAGTACTTC. The V gene is TRBV24-1, the J gene TRBJ2-7, with D possibly matching TRBD1 (6 bases). V lost 7 bases, J lost 5 bases, and 14 bases lay in between. Germline assignment: CDR1 KGHDR and CDR2 SFDVKD. This CDR3 is 13 amino acids long.